This T cell receptor beta chain was captured in a study of post-analysis software for immune sequencing data. Study results and limitations: Multiple sclerosis was associated with a significant reduction in normalized Chao1 diversity relative to controls. The five TRBV segments detected at higher frequency in patients than in controls included TRBV5-6, TRBV5-1 and TRBV20-1. F-measure co-clustering was strong for batch-matched samples.

Unique molecular identifiers featured in each of the TCR beta cDNA libraries. TCRdb redid the calling of the PCR reads with MiXCR, one entry per CDR3 protein. The sample carries more than 350,000 distinct CDR3 sequences, approximately 39% recorded once. V was trimmed by 0 bases and J by 14 bases, leaving 15 bases between them. Germline V gene lookup returns CDR1 DFQATT and CDR2 SNEGSKA (reference sequence). This CDR3 spans 12 amino acids. A remark on this clonotype: Its antigen is unidentified.

The sample consisted of blood. V gene TRBV20-1 combines with J gene TRBJ2-3; tentative D call: TRBD2 (6 bases). The origin of this receptor is a girl aged 2-9 years with multiple sclerosis. The CDR3 loop is CSAREGLALLYF. The CDR3 DNA sequence: TGCAGTGCTAGAGAAGGCCTAGCGCTTTTGTATTTT.